These T cell receptor beta chains were read from a single sample in a study of blood T cell repertoires in COVID-19. Clones were sequenced by immunoSEQ multiplex PCR, and TCRdb holds only the in-frame ones, with some missing. The sample records fewer than 300,000 clones, around 86% being singletons. Sequencing was performed on peripheral blood. All receptors come from a man over 45 with COVID-19, enrolled during active disease. Both conserved end residues are trimmed from each CDR3. Each record gives: V gene, clone size, J gene, D gene, CDR3 protein. D genes are given only for firm matches. Size is omitted from some rows. Given values are once, few, many or a class for expanded clones.

TRBV19	-	TRBJ1-3	TRBD1	ASSLRQGTSGNTIY
TRBV3-1/TRBV3-2	-	TRBJ2-1	TRBD2	ASSQDYYSGSSYNEQF
TRBV5-1	-	TRBJ1-3	-	ASSLAGDSGNTIY
TRBV6-4	once	TRBJ2-1	TRBD2	ASSAAGEPGGYNEQF
TRBV19	-	TRBJ1-5	TRBD1	ASSIWTGGGSNQPQH
TRBV5-1	few	TRBJ1-3	-	ASSLDSSGNTIY
TRBV11-1	-	TRBJ1-5	-	ASSPGGGEPQH
TRBV5-8	-	TRBJ1-1	-	ASSFETGPREAF
TRBV29-1	-	TRBJ2-3	-	SVEAASTDTQY
TRBV28	-	TRBJ1-3	-	ASILGGGAVSGNTIY
TRBV19	-	TRBJ2-1	TRBD2	ASSMMSGGTYNEQF
TRBV4-1	-	TRBJ2-3	-	ASSQEGGSTDTQY
TRBV2	-	TRBJ1-5	TRBD1	ASRAGTGNNQPQH
TRBV18	-	TRBJ2-7	TRBD1	ASSPGDRIAYEQY
TRBV19	-	TRBJ2-1	-	ASSKQGWEQF
TRBV7-9	-	TRBJ2-2	-	ASGSGTSNTGELF
TRBV7-9	once	TRBJ2-7	TRBD2	ASTTSGTYEQY
TRBV19	-	TRBJ2-7	TRBD2	ASSRGGSSYEQY
TRBV24-1	-	TRBJ2-2	TRBD2	ATSDPGTSGGNTGELF
TRBV20-1	once	TRBJ2-5	-	SASREETQY
TRBV30	-	TRBJ1-2	-	AWSVTVHGYT
TRBV5-6	-	TRBJ2-2	-	ASSNIPNTGELF
TRBV2	-	TRBJ1-1	TRBD1	ASSGAGGVGTEAF
TRBV19	once	TRBJ1-1	TRBD1	ASSIAATGLGTEAF
TRBV29-1	-	TRBJ1-3	TRBD1	SVRDSLSGNTIY
TRBV18	-	TRBJ1-2	-	ASSPSRQEAYGYT
TRBV7-9	-	TRBJ1-2	-	ASSLVSYGYT
TRBV19	-	TRBJ1-5	TRBD1	ASSTPDRGNWQPQH
TRBV12-3/TRBV12-4	-	TRBJ2-5	-	ASSPREETQY
TRBV19	-	TRBJ2-2	TRBD1	ATRAGTVNTGELF
TRBV10-3	-	TRBJ2-7	TRBD1	AIRADRAYEQY
TRBV9	-	TRBJ2-5	-	ASSPPGGETQY
TRBV29-1	few	TRBJ2-3	TRBD1	SANRGSGTNTQY
TRBV11-3	-	TRBJ2-3	TRBD2	ASSPGLAGDTQY
TRBV5-5	-	TRBJ1-2	TRBD1	ASSPIGDRYYGYT
TRBV10-3	-	TRBJ2-1	TRBD1	AISERTGGYNEQF
TRBV27	once	TRBJ2-2	-	ASSFGLYTGELF
TRBV2	-	TRBJ1-4	TRBD1	ASRRTGHNEKLF
TRBV20-1	-	TRBJ2-5	TRBD2	SASRGGEETQY
TRBV5-4	once	TRBJ2-1	TRBD2	ASSSGTSGGGNEQF
TRBV9	-	TRBJ2-3	TRBD1	ASSVGDRVVADTQY
TRBV19	-	TRBJ2-2	-	ASSKGSGELF
TRBV18	-	TRBJ2-6	-	ASSPTGSGANVLT
TRBV6-5	-	TRBJ1-1	-	ASSIQGVNTEAF
TRBV3-1/TRBV3-2	-	TRBJ1-5	-	ASSQGRGSQPQH
TRBV4-1	-	TRBJ1-2	-	ASSQIGLNYGYT